The sequence of this TCR beta chain was determined in a study of T cells in Graves' hyperthyroidism and ophthalmopathy. The study, taken as a whole, reports: Most thyroid clonotypes with frequency above 0.001 were detected in blood. From stable hyperthyroidism, ophthalmopathy was set apart by a 13 V-J model.

The source material, RNA transcripts, was used to amplify TCR beta CDR3 regions. The TCR CDR3 was amplified in a first-round RT-PCR using the HTBI primer set. TCRdb re-analysed the multiplex PCR reads in MiXCR, keeping a single row per CDR3 protein. The sample contains about 180,000 distinct CDR3 sequences, 17% of which appear only once. The V segment lost 5 bases and the J segment 2 bases; nucleotides outside the gene matches: 1. The germline CDR1 and CDR2 sequences are MNHEY and SVGEGT. This CDR3 is built from 14 residues. The table lists this clonotype with many counts. What it binds is not known. The study based diagnoses on clinical symptoms, serum thyroxine and TRAb, thyroid ultrasound and orbital computed tomography. PBMCs stemmed from 8.5 to 10 ml fresh peripheral blood.

The chain joins TRBV6-2 or TRBV6-3 to TRBJ1-3, with 9 bases aligning to TRBD1. The material sequenced was blood. This receptor was obtained from a woman aged 50 to 65 with Graves' hyperthyroidism. CDR3 sequence (DNA): TGTGCCAGCAGTCGACAGGGGGCTGGAAACACCATATATTTT. Its protein is CASSRQGAGNTIYF.